These 17 T cell receptor beta chains came from one sample sequenced in a study of T cell repertoires in cytomegalovirus infection. MiXCR was run by TCRdb on the reads, yielding one entry per CDR3 protein. The table has fewer than 300,000 distinct CDR3 sequences, roughly 26% seen once. Source material: PBMCs. These receptors originate from a human donor in good health (CMV status not recorded). Some clones in this sample may be carry-over from other donors' samples.

Only a few counts were recorded for this clonotype. The chain employs TRBV20-1 and TRBJ2-5; D is perhaps TRBD1 or TRBD2 (7 bases each). This CDR3 contains 14 residues. V was cut by 3 bases and J by 5 bases, with 16 bases left in between. Germline-derived CDR1 and CDR2 are DFQATT and SNEGSKA (reference sequence). The CDR3 DNA follows: TGCAGTGCTAGCAGGGGGAGGGCCCTTGAGACCCAGTACTTC. It yields the protein CSASRGRALETQYF.

This clonotype appeared many times. The rearrangement links TRBV7-2 to TRBJ2-7, with 7 nucleotides matching TRBD2. The germline V gene has CDR1 SGHTA and CDR2 FQGNSA. J gave up 1 base and V 4 bases, and 7 bases lay outside the gene matches. The CDR3 runs 15 residues. CDR3 DNA sequence: TGTGCCAGCAGCTGGAGGGGAGCGGGATCCTACGAGCAGTACTTC. Protein product: CASSWRGAGSYEQYF.

The J gene is TRBJ2-5, the V gene TRBV7-2, with 9 bases matching TRBD2. CDR1 is SGHTA, CDR2 FQGNSA, per germline. The CDR3 is 14 amino acids. V shed 3 bases and J 3 bases; nucleotides not matched to a gene: 2. In DNA, the CDR3 is TGTGCCAGCAGCTTGGCTAGCGGGGAAGAGACCCAGTACTTC. Its protein is CASSLASGEETQYF.

The J gene is TRBJ2-7, the V gene TRBV11-2, with TRBD2 identical over 13 bases. J lost 4 bases, V lost 5 bases, and 11 bases had no gene match. The CDR3 extends over 17 amino acids. Germline CDR1 is SGHAT and CDR2 is FQNNGV. The DNA of the CDR3 is TGTGCCAGCAGCGGGCGGACTAGCGGGAGTCTCGTGTACGAGCAGTACGTC. Its protein product is CASSGRTSGSLVYEQYV.

This clonotype was picked up a small number of times. This chain links TRBV6-8 with TRBJ1-2; 11 bases line up with TRBD1. The junction had 6 bases not matched to a gene; V was cut back by 6 bases and J by 3 bases. The CDR3 runs 15 residues. Germline assignment: CDR1 MNHGY and CDR2 SAAAGT. CDR3 sequence: CASRYRDRGDYGYTF. CDR3 DNA sequence: TGTGCCAGCAGATACCGGGACAGGGGGGACTATGGCTACACCTTC.

The genes are TRBV19 and TRBJ1-2, with 12 bases that match TRBD1. Trimming took 6 bases from V and 3 from J; bases not matched to a gene: 14. This CDR3 contains 18 residues. Germline V gene lookup returns CDR1 LNHDA and CDR2 SQIVND (reference sequence). CDR3 protein: CASSPERDRGQGDYGYTF. The CDR3 DNA reads as TGTGCCAGTAGCCCTGAAAGGGACAGGGGGCAAGGTGACTATGGCTACACCTTC.

The sample holds a few counts of this clonotype. V and J are TRBV7-9 and TRBJ1-2; weak D call: TRBD1 (5 bases). Germline CDR1 reads SEHNR; CDR2 reads FQNEAQ (reference sequence). V gave up 2 bases and J gave up 0 bases, with 16 bases separating them. This CDR3 spans 17 amino acids. The DNA for the CDR3 is TGTGCCAGCAGCTTACGGGGCAGGTTCTCCTCTAACTATGGCTACACCTTC. Its translation is CASSLRGRFSSNYGYTF.

Turning to this clonotype: A much more abundant neighbour one base away suggests this may be a read error. This rearrangement joins TRBV7-2 to TRBJ1-2; 7 positions agree with TRBD1. Per the germline V gene, CDR1 is SGHTA and CDR2 is FQGNSA. This CDR3 spans 14 amino acids. CDR3 loop: CASSRTQGTHGNTF. The CDR3 DNA follows: TGTGCCAGCAGCCGAACACAGGGGACCCATGGCAACACCTTC.

This clonotype has just a few counts. This rearrangement joins TRBV18 to TRBJ2-7, with D possibly TRBD2 on 5 matching bases. Trimming left V 3 bases short and J 5 bases short, with 11 bases between. The germline V gene encodes CDR1 KGHSH and CDR2 LQKENI. This CDR3 spans 13 amino acids. The DNA of the CDR3 is TGTGCCAGCTCACCGGGCTGGGGAGACGAGCAGTACTTC. The encoded protein is CASSPGWGDEQYF.

At least ten counts were recorded for this clonotype. This rearrangement joins TRBV7-6 to TRBJ2-5; 10 bases match TRBD2. Trimming cost V 2 bases and J 0 bases; bases outside gene matches: 9. This CDR3 contains 18 residues. CDR1 and CDR2 from the germline V gene are SGHVS and FNYEAQ. CDR3 protein: CASSLPSGGLGYQETQYF. The CDR3 DNA follows: TGTGCCAGCAGCTTACCTAGCGGGGGCCTCGGGTACCAAGAGACCCAGTACTTC.

This clonotype was recorded a few times. V and J are TRBV7-2 and TRBJ2-1; 7 nucleotides match TRBD2. V dropped 1 base and J dropped 2; count of bases not matched to a gene: 11. Germline V gene lookup returns CDR1 SGHTA and CDR2 FQGNSA. There are 18 residues in the CDR3. CDR3 sequence reads: CASSLVGGTIPPYNEQFF. CDR3 in DNA: TGTGCCAGCAGCTTAGTCGGGGGGACTATACCCCCCTACAATGAGCAGTTCTTC.

J is TRBJ2-6 and V is TRBV10-3; TRBD2 agrees at 10 bases. Trimming took 2 bases from V and 0 from J; bases not matched to a gene: 7. Germline CDR1 ENHRY, CDR2 SYGVKD. The CDR3 is 19 residues long. The CDR3 bases are TGTGCCATCAGTGAGAGGAGCGGGGGGGCCGGCTCTGGGGCCAACGTCCTGACTTTC. Translating gives CAISERSGGAGSGANVLTF.

A word on this clonotype: Being one base from a much bigger clone, this may be a read error. The genes are TRBV28 and TRBJ2-5, with D tentatively TRBD2 (6 bases). Between the trimmed V and J ends, which lost 3 bases and 7 bases, there was a span of 15 bases. The CDR3 is 14 amino acids. CDR1 is MDHEN and CDR2 is SYDVKM in the germline V gene. CDR3 amino acids: CASSFLAWSGTQYF. CDR3 DNA sequence: TGTGCCAGCAGTTTTCTAGCGTGGTCAGGGACCCAGTACTTC.

The chain has TRBV6-1 and TRBJ2-7; TRBD2 might be the D (6 bases). The V gene lost 5 bases and the J gene lost 3 bases, with 17 bases spanning the gap. Germline V gene sequence: CDR1 MNHNS, CDR2 SASEGT. The CDR3 totals 15 residues. This CDR3 is CASSLPLRESYEQYF. The CDR3 region has the DNA TGTGCCAGCAGTTTGCCCCTACGGGAGAGCTACGAGCAGTACTTC.

This clonotype was observed many times. The genes are TRBV11-2 and TRBJ2-7; no clear D gene. The germline V and J ends were trimmed by 1 base and 5 bases, with 6 bases remaining between them. The CDR3 consists of 12 residues. Germline V CDR1 and CDR2: SGHAT, FQNNGV. The CDR3 DNA follows: TGTGCCAGCAGCTTAGCCGGTAACGAGCAGTACTTC. Residues: CASSLAGNEQYF.

The chain links TRBV11-2 to TRBJ2-7; possibly TRBD1 for D (6 bases). CDR3 length: 13 amino acids. The ends were cut back, 1 base at V and 6 bases at J, with 10 bases in the middle. Germline CDR1 reads SGHAT; CDR2 reads FQNNGV. The CDR3 sequence: CASSLAGALEQYF. The CDR3 nucleotides read TGTGCCAGCAGCTTAGCAGGGGCTCTCGAGCAGTACTTC.

This clonotype was recorded at least ten times. The gene calls are TRBV7-8 and TRBJ2-3; a possible D gene is TRBD2 (6 bases). Germline CDR1 and CDR2: SGHVS and FQNEAQ. The CDR3 extends over 16 amino acids. V shed 5 bases and J shed 2 bases, with 17 bases lying between them. The CDR3 DNA follows: TGTGCCAGCAGCCCGGACTACAACCCGAACACAGATACGCAGTATTTT. Translated: CASSPDYNPNTDTQYF.